These 19 T cell receptor beta chains were sequenced from one sample in a study of PD-1 blockade in classical Hodgkin lymphoma. Time point of the sample: cycle 4 day 1 (C4D1), after less than 7 weeks of nivolumab. After autologous stem cell transplantation all patients relapsed, and prior brentuximab vedotin exposure differed between cohorts. Negative magnetic selection isolated CD4+ T cells from thawed PBMCs. Data came from immunoSEQ multiplex PCR; TCRdb stores just in-frame clones and leaves some out. The sample contains 4,000 to 5,000 clones, around three quarters of which appear only once. The sample here was CD4+ T cells from blood, taken before the fourth cycle of nivolumab. These receptors were collected from a human donor with classical Hodgkin lymphoma.

V and J are TRBV19 and TRBJ2-1, with 9 bases that match TRBD1. With V trimmed by 4 bases and J by 4 bases, 5 bases remained unmatched. This CDR3 contains 15 residues. Germline V lookup: CDR1 LNHDA, CDR2 SQIVND (reference sequence). The CDR3 is CASSTGQGGYNEQFF. CDR3 sequence (DNA): TGTGCCAGTAGTACGGGACAGGGCGGTTACAATGAGCAGTTCTTC. Filled out from reference TRBV19 and TRBJ2-1, the complete variable domain reads DGGITQSPKYLFRKEGQNVTLSCEQNLNHDAMYWYRQDPGQGLRLIYYSQIVNDFQKGDIAEGYSVSREKKESFPLTVTSAQKNPTAFYLCASSTGQGGYNEQFFGPGTRLTVL.

The chain's CDR3 is CAWIPPGRRILYEQYF. The DNA of the CDR3 is TGTGCCTGGATCCCGCCGGGGCGGAGGATCCTCTACGAGCAGTACTTC. This sequence joins TRBV30 and TRBJ2-7; perhaps D is TRBD1 or TRBD2 (5 bases each). The CDR3 consists of 16 residues. V gave up 4 bases and J gave up 3 bases, with 22 bases separating them. Per germline, CDR1 GTSNPN and CDR2 SVGIG (reference sequence). Using reference TRBV30 and TRBJ2-7 for the parts outside the CDR3, the full variable domain is SQTIHQWPATLVQPVGSPLSLECTVEGTSNPNLYWYRQAAGRGLQLLFYSVGIGQISSEVPQNLSASRPQDRQFILSSKKLLLSDSGFYLCAWIPPGRRILYEQYFGPGTRLTVT.

The rearrangement links TRBV7-8 to TRBJ1-5, with a tentative D call TRBD1 (5 bases). Germline V gene sequence: CDR1 SGHVS, CDR2 FQNEAQ. Trimming shortened V by 1 base and J by 8 bases, and 9 bases separated the two germline ends. The CDR3 runs 13 residues. CDR3 region: CASSLGRAEPQHF. CDR3 bases: TGTGCCAGCAGCTTAGGCAGGGCGGAGCCCCAGCATTTT.

In this sample, this clone turned up a few times. This chain links TRBV9 with TRBJ2-3; D is uncertain. CDR1 and CDR2 from the germline V gene are SGDLS and YYNGEE. Trimming cost V 3 bases and J 5 bases, with 13 bases left between them. The CDR3 spans 14 residues. The CDR3: CASSDDLPVDTQYF. The CDR3 DNA reads TGTGCCAGCAGCGACGATCTCCCGGTAGATACGCAGTATTTT.

This chain joins TRBV5-4 and TRBJ2-5, with D possibly matching TRBD2 (6 bases). Germline-derived CDR1 and CDR2 are SGHNT and YYREEE (reference sequence). This CDR3 comprises 18 residues. Trimming took 0 bases from V and 3 from J, leaving 21 bases between them. In DNA form, the CDR3 reads TGTGCCAGCAGCTTGGTGGGGTTGCGGGGTCGAAGGAAAGAGACCCAGTACTTC. This translates into CASSLVGLRGRRKETQYF. Full variable domain (missing parts from reference TRBV5-4 and TRBJ2-5): ETGVTQSPTHLIKTRGQQVTLRCSSQSGHNTVSWYQQALGQGPQFIFQYYREEENGRGNFPPRFSGLQFPNYSSELNVNALELDDSALYLCASSLVGLRGRRKETQYFGPGTRLLVL.

This clone appeared a single time. The V and J genes are TRBV6-6 and TRBJ2-5, with D possibly being TRBD2 (6 bases). This CDR3 comprises 14 residues. Trimming cost V 2 bases and J 5 bases, with 12 bases left between them. The germline CDR1 and CDR2 sequences are MNHNY and SVGAGI (reference sequence). CDR3 sequence (DNA): TGTGCCAGCAGTTACCCCGACCGGGGGGAGACCCAGTACTTC. As protein: CASSYPDRGETQYF.

This chain connects TRBV20-1 to TRBJ2-7; D gene ambiguous. The CDR3 spans 11 residues. Germline lookup yields CDR1 DFQATT and CDR2 SNEGSKA (reference sequence). V lost 3 bases and J 4 bases, leaving 7 bases between the germline ends. The CDR3 sequence: CSARAVYEQYF. For the CDR3, the DNA is TGCAGTGCTAGGGCGGTTTACGAGCAGTACTTC.

This clone was detected only once. The V call is TRBV11-2, the J call TRBJ2-7, with 7 positions matching TRBD1. The CDR3 is 16 residues long. CDR1 and CDR2 (germline): SGHAT, FQNNGV. The V gene end was trimmed by 7 bases and the J gene end by 1 base; junction bases not matched to a gene: 13. The CDR3 DNA is TGTGCCAGCACAACCCTGAGGGGGCGGTCGTCCTACGAGCAGTACTTC. Amino acids: CASTTLRGRSSYEQYF.

This chain joins TRBV9 and TRBJ2-1; tentative D call: TRBD2 (5 bases). The CDR3 has 17 amino acids. V shed 4 bases and J shed 1 base, with 18 bases lying between them. From germline, CDR1 is SGDLS and CDR2 YYNGEE. CDR3: CASSPTTRGRSYNEQFF. The CDR3 nucleotides are TGTGCCAGCAGCCCTACAACCCGGGGAAGGTCCTACAATGAGCAGTTCTTC. The full variable domain, rest sourced from reference TRBV9 and TRBJ2-1, is DSGVTQTPKHLITATGQRVTLRCSPRSGDLSVYWYQQSLDQGLQFLIQYYNGEERAKGNILERFSAQQFPDLHSELNLSSLELGDSALYFCASSPTTRGRSYNEQFFGPGTRLTVL.

The chain recombines TRBV19 with TRBJ1-2, with TRBD1 as a possible D gene (5 bases). Trimming pared 3 bases from V and 4 bases from J, leaving 9 bases between. The germline CDR1 and CDR2 sequences are LNHDA and SQIVND (reference sequence). The CDR3 extends over 13 amino acids. The CDR3 DNA reads as TGTGCCAGTAGTATTGGAGGGGCCTATGGCTACACCTTC. Translating gives CASSIGGAYGYTF.

This clone was observed a handful of times. The J gene is TRBJ1-3, the V gene TRBV11-2; 7 bases agree with TRBD1. Germline V gene data show CDR1 as SGHAT and CDR2 as FQNNGV. CDR3 length equals 15 residues. The ends lost 5 bases at V and 3 bases at J; junction bases unmatched: 7. The CDR3 region has the DNA TGTGCCAGCAGCCAGCGGCAGGGGGATGGAAACACCATATATTTT. Protein product: CASSQRQGDGNTIYF.

Turning to this clone: One end of the junction fails to match germline, which may point to a read error. J is TRBJ2-7 and V is TRBV28; possible D gene TRBD2, 5 bases. CDR1 is MDHEN, CDR2 SYDVKM, per germline. This CDR3 comprises 15 residues. Here the CDR3 reads CASMRAHRVSSEQYF. The CDR3 DNA follows: TGTGCCAGCATGAGGGCACACCGGGTTTCCTCCGAGCAGTACTTC.

The gene calls are TRBV20-1 and TRBJ2-7, with D perhaps given as TRBD1 or TRBD2 (5 bases each). The length of the CDR3 is 11 residues. Trimming removed 6 bases at V and 3 bases at J, with 9 bases between. In germline, CDR1 is DFQATT, CDR2 SNEGSKA (reference sequence). The CDR3 protein is CSAGDRYEQYF. For the CDR3, the DNA is TGCAGTGCCGGGGACCGCTACGAGCAGTACTTC.

The V and J genes are TRBV6-4 and TRBJ1-2; D remains unclear. This CDR3 comprises 13 residues. The germline V gene encodes CDR1 MRHNA and CDR2 SNTAGT. V lost 6 bases and J 8 bases, leaving 16 bases between the germline ends. CDR3 DNA sequence: TGTGCCAGCAGACCCGGAAGGGCTGGCGGCTACACCTTC. Amino acid sequence: CASRPGRAGGYTF.

This clone has just a few counts. The V gene is TRBV25-1, the J gene TRBJ2-5; D is perhaps TRBD2 (5 bases). CDR3 length equals 14 residues. Germline CDR1 reads MGHDK; CDR2 reads SYGVNS. V was trimmed by 3 bases and J by 5 bases, leaving 13 bases between them. The CDR3 region has the DNA TGTGCCAGCAGTGATAGGGTCGGCGGGGAGACCCAGTACTTC. The encoded protein is CASSDRVGGETQYF.

V gene TRBV5-1 combines with J gene TRBJ1-5; D perhaps matches TRBD1 (6 bases). CDR1 is SGHRS and CDR2 is YFSETQ in the germline V gene. This CDR3 is built from 16 residues. The V end was cut by 4 bases, the J end by 2 bases, with 16 bases between. This CDR3 reads CASSTGHEDGNQPQHF. CDR3 nucleotide sequence: TGCGCCAGCAGCACGGGACATGAGGATGGCAATCAGCCCCAGCATTTT.

The V call is TRBV28, the J call TRBJ2-3; 9 positions match TRBD1. This CDR3 is built from 15 residues. Germline CDR1 is MDHEN and CDR2 is SYDVKM. J gave up 8 bases and V 2 bases, and 8 bases lay outside the gene matches. The CDR3 here is CASSLGTGWDSTQYF. CDR3 coding DNA: TGTGCCAGCAGTTTAGGGACAGGGTGGGACAGTACGCAGTATTTT.

The chain combines TRBV28 with TRBJ1-2, with D possibly being TRBD1 (6 bases). Germline V CDR1 and CDR2: MDHEN, SYDVKM. The CDR3 totals 13 residues. V was trimmed by 1 base and J by 8 bases, leaving 11 bases between them. The CDR3 loop reads CASSLLGGQGYTF. The CDR3 DNA reads as TGTGCCAGCAGTTTATTGGGGGGGCAAGGCTACACCTTC.

The gene calls are TRBV7-2 and TRBJ1-2; maybe TRBD1 (5 bases). CDR3 size: 15 residues. The V gene's germline CDR1 is SGHTA and CDR2 FQGNSA. Trimming left V 1 base short and J 8 bases short, with 17 bases between. DNA for the CDR3: TGTGCCAGCAGCTTAGGTCGGGGGAGGCTCGGGGGCTACACCTTC. The encoded protein is CASSLGRGRLGGYTF.